Below are 14 T cell receptor beta chains sequenced from a single sample in a study of blood T cell repertoires in COVID-19. Method: immunoSEQ multiplex PCR; TCRdb's copy keeps in-frame clones and lacks some. The sample has about 220,000 clones, about 83% seen once; the top ten hold 6.8%. Sequenced input: PBMCs or T cells enriched from blood (not recorded which). The source of these receptors is a woman aged 40 to 50 who had recovered from COVID-19.

The chain is built from TRBV2 and TRBJ2-2; 8 bases are a match to TRBD2. V was pared by 7 bases and J by 2 bases, with 9 bases of the junction left unmatched. Germline V CDR1 and CDR2: SNHLY, FYNNEI. The CDR3 consists of 16 residues. CDR3 nucleotide sequence: TGTGCCAGCACCGAAGAAGCGGGGGCTAACACCGGGGAGCTGTTTTTT. Translation: CASTEEAGANTGELFF.

The chain combines TRBV11-3 with TRBJ2-1, with 7 bases fitting TRBD1. CDR1 and CDR2 from the germline V gene are SGHNT and YENEEA. J gave up 7 bases and V 0 bases, and 6 bases lay outside the gene matches. The CDR3 contains 15 residues. CDR3 amino acids: CASSLEDRAWNEQFF. The CDR3 bases are TGTGCCAGCAGCTTAGAAGACAGGGCCTGGAATGAGCAGTTCTTC. Full variable domain (rest looked up from reference TRBV11-3 and TRBJ2-1): EAGVVQSPRYKIIEKKQPVAFWCNPISGHNTLYWYLQNLGQGPELLIRYENEEAVDDSQLPKDRFSAERLKGVDSTLKIQPAELGDSAVYLCASSLEDRAWNEQFFGPGTRLTVL.

The rearrangement joins TRBV10-3 to TRBJ1-1; the D is unclear. In germline, CDR1 is ENHRY, CDR2 SYGVKD. V lost 5 bases and J lost 7, with 8 bases in between. This CDR3 has 11 amino acids. The CDR3 sequence: CAISTEYEAFF. In DNA, the CDR3 is TGTGCCATCAGTACCGAGTATGAAGCTTTCTTT.

The count of this clone is one. The chain carries TRBV11-3 and TRBJ2-7; D call uncertain. The CDR3 has 12 residues. Trimming cost V 3 bases and J 3 bases, with 6 bases left between them. Per the germline V gene, CDR1 is SGHNT and CDR2 is YENEEA. The CDR3: CASSFNGYEQYV. Here the CDR3 DNA reads TGTGCCAGCAGCTTTAACGGCTACGAGCAGTACGTC.

The chain joins TRBV5-6 to TRBJ2-3; D may be TRBD2 (6 bases). CDR1 and CDR2 from the germline V gene are SGHDT and YYEEEE. The V gene lost 0 bases and the J gene lost 4 bases, with 15 bases spanning the gap. This CDR3 comprises 16 residues. The CDR3 is CASSLAGRGFPDTQYF. CDR3 DNA: TGTGCCAGCAGCTTGGCCGGGAGAGGGTTCCCAGATACGCAGTATTTT.

The chain uses TRBV3-1 (or the pseudogene TRBV3-2) and TRBJ1-5, with 7 bases matching TRBD1. The CDR3 totals 15 residues. From germline, CDR1 is LGHDT and CDR2 YNNKEL (reference sequence). Trimming at V came to 3 bases and at J to 6 bases, leaving 8 bases not matched to a gene. CDR3 region: CASSQDTGVTQPQHF. The CDR3 nucleotides are TGTGCCAGCAGCCAGGATACAGGGGTTACTCAGCCCCAGCATTTT.

This clone was picked up a small number of times. J is TRBJ1-2 and V is TRBV28, with D perhaps TRBD1 (6 bases). The CDR3 consists of 12 residues. The V end was cut by 4 bases, the J end by 8 bases, with 11 bases between. CDR1 and CDR2 (germline): MDHEN, SYDVKM. The CDR3 nucleotides read TGTGCCAGCAGTTCACAGGGTTTAGGCTACACCTTC. It translates to CASSSQGLGYTF.

The chain links TRBV7-9 to TRBJ2-2, with 8 bases lining up with TRBD1. From germline, CDR1 is SEHNR and CDR2 FQNEAQ (reference sequence). J gave up 7 bases and V 3 bases, and 4 bases lay outside the gene matches. CDR3 size: 14 residues. The CDR3 DNA follows: TGTGCCAGCAGCTTCGGACAGGGAGACGGGGAGCTGTTTTTT. Its translation is CASSFGQGDGELFF. The entire variable domain, with the rest obtained from reference TRBV7-9 and TRBJ2-2, is as follows: DTGVSQNPRHKITKRGQNVTFRCDPISEHNRLYWYRQTLGQGPEFLTYFQNEAQLEKSRLLSDRFSAERPKGSFSTLEIQRTEQGDSAMYLCASSFGQGDGELFFGEGSRLTVL.

The chain uses TRBV28 and TRBJ2-7; weak D call: TRBD1 (7 bases). Trimming stripped 2 bases from V and 2 bases from J, with 13 bases between. The CDR3 is made up of 15 amino acids. From germline, CDR1 is MDHEN and CDR2 SYDVKM. The DNA of the CDR3 is TGTGCCAGCAGTTTACTGGCAGGGGGGACCTACGAGCAGTACTTC. Encoded protein: CASSLLAGGTYEQYF.

The chain joins TRBV30 to TRBJ1-5, with unresolved D. In germline, CDR1 is GTSNPN, CDR2 SVGIG (reference sequence). Trimming cost V 0 bases and J 4 bases, with 7 bases left between them. The CDR3 length is 13 residues. This CDR3 reads CAWSVEVNQPQHF. In nucleotides, the CDR3 is TGTGCCTGGAGTGTAGAGGTAAATCAGCCCCAGCATTTT. The full variable domain, completed using reference TRBV30 and TRBJ1-5, is SQTIHQWPATLVQPVGSPLSLECTVEGTSNPNLYWYRQAAGRGLQLLFYSVGIGQISSEVPQNLSASRPQDRQFILSSKKLLLSDSGFYLCAWSVEVNQPQHFGDGTRLSIL.

This clone was picked up one time. J is TRBJ2-3 and V is TRBV19; 12 nucleotides agree with TRBD2. There are 16 residues in the CDR3. Germline V gene sequence: CDR1 LNHDA, CDR2 SQIVND (reference sequence). The trim removed 5 bases at V and 0 bases at J, leaving 3 bases unmatched. The CDR3 spells CASSRLAGGSTDTQYF. In nucleotides, the CDR3 is TGTGCCAGTAGTCGGCTAGCGGGAGGGAGCACAGATACGCAGTATTTT.

The chain uses TRBV5-6 and TRBJ1-5; TRBD1 matches at 12 bases. The CDR3 runs 16 residues. Germline V gives CDR1 SGHDT, CDR2 YYEEEE. V lost 1 base, J lost 7 bases, and 6 bases stayed unmatched. CDR3 sequence: CASSLRGQGAGQPQHF. CDR3 nucleotide sequence: TGTGCCAGCAGCTTGAGGGGACAGGGGGCCGGGCAGCCCCAGCATTTT.

The chain uses TRBV13 and TRBJ2-4; D gene unclear. This CDR3 has 16 residues. Trimming removed 0 bases from V and 8 bases from J, with 17 bases in between. Germline lookup yields CDR1 PRHDT and CDR2 FYEKMQ (reference sequence). The CDR3 region is CASSLGSPGYTHIQYF. The CDR3 DNA is TGTGCCAGCAGCTTAGGCTCCCCGGGTTATACCCACATTCAGTACTTC.

The chain carries TRBV29-1 and TRBJ2-7, with D possibly TRBD1 on 6 matching bases. V shed 3 bases and J shed 3 bases, with 21 bases lying between them. From germline, CDR1 is SQVTM and CDR2 ANQGSEA. The CDR3 is 16 amino acids. The DNA of the CDR3 is TGCAGCGTTGATCTGGGGATCAGGGGTGGGCTCTACGAGCAGTACTTC. This codes for CSVDLGIRGGLYEQYF.